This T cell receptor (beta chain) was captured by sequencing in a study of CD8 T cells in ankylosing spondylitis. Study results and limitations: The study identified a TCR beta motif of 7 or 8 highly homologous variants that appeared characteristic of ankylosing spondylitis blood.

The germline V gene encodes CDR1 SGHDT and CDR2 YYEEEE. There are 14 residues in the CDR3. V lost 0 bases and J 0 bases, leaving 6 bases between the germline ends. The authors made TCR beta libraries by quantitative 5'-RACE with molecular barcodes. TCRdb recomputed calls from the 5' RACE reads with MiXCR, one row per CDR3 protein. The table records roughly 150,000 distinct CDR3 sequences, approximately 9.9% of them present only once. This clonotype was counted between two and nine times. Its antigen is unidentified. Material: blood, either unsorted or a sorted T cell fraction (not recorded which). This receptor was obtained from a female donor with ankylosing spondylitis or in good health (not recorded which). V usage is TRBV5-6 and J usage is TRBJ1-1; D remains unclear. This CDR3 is CASSLGIMNTEAFF. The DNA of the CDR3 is TGTGCCAGCAGCTTGGGGATCATGAACACTGAAGCTTTCTTT. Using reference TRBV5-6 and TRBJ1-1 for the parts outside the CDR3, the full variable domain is DAGVTQSPTHLIKTRGQQVTLRCSPKSGHDTVSWYQQALGQGPQFIFQYYEEEERQRGNFPDRFSGHQFPNYSSELNVNALLLGDSALYLCASSLGIMNTEAFFGQGTRLTVV.